Listed here are 10 T cell receptor beta chains from one sample, sequenced in a study of blood T cell repertoires in COVID-19. The table came from immunoSEQ multiplex PCR; TCRdb's copy has only in-frame clones and leaves some out. The top ten hold about 10% of the sample, which has around 160,000 clones, 82% seen once. Sequencing was performed on PBMCs or T cells enriched from blood (not recorded which). The origin of the receptors is a man over 45 who had recovered from COVID-19.

In this sample, this clone turned up once. A read error may produce the germline difference seen at one junction end. This chain links TRBV5-1 with TRBJ2-3, with a possible D match to TRBD2 (6 bases). Germline CDR1 reads SGHRS; CDR2 reads YFSETQ. This CDR3 is 14 amino acids long. Written as DNA, the CDR3 is TGCGCCAGCACCTATATCCTTTCCTCCGGGACTCCCCCTTTT. Translating gives CASTYILSSGTPPF.

This rearrangement joins TRBV30 to TRBJ2-1, with D maybe TRBD1 (6 bases). The CDR3 contains 12 residues. The V and J ends lost 7 bases and 2 bases respectively, with 9 bases between them. In germline, CDR1 is GTSNPN, CDR2 SVGIG (reference sequence). CDR3 nucleotides: TGTGCCTCTAGGACAGCCTACAATGAGCAGTTCTTC. Translation gives CASRTAYNEQFF.

This chain joins TRBV4-2 and TRBJ1-1; 7 nucleotides match TRBD1. The junction had 10 bases not matched to a gene; V was cut back by 0 bases and J by 3 bases. This CDR3 spans 17 amino acids. Germline lookup yields CDR1 LGHNA and CDR2 YNFKEQ. The DNA for the CDR3 is TGTGCCAGCAGCCAAGACTCCTCCGGGACAGTCTACACTGAAGCTTTCTTT. Translation: CASSQDSSGTVYTEAFF.

The chain is built from TRBV7-2 and TRBJ2-7; a possible D gene is TRBD1 (6 bases). CDR1 and CDR2 (germline): SGHTA, FQGNSA. With 1 base removed from V and 0 bases from J, the gap between germline ends came to 10 bases. The CDR3 has 15 amino acids. The CDR3 DNA sequence: TGTGCCAGCAGCTTAGAGGCAGGGGACTCCTACGAGCAGTACTTC. It is translated as CASSLEAGDSYEQYF.

This sequence joins TRBV18 and TRBJ1-6; no reliable D call. This CDR3 has 12 amino acids. Trimming pared 0 bases from V and 16 bases from J, leaving 10 bases between. In germline, CDR1 is KGHSH, CDR2 LQKENI. The CDR3 loop reads CASSPPGSILHF. The CDR3 nucleotides read TGTGCCAGCTCACCACCGGGCAGTATTCTCCACTTT.

The chain links TRBV2 to TRBJ1-4; no clear D gene. Trimming removed 8 bases at V and 8 bases at J, with 9 bases between. This CDR3 is 11 amino acids long. The germline CDR1 and CDR2 sequences are SNHLY and FYNNEI. CDR3: CASLREEKLFF. The CDR3 nucleotides read TGTGCCAGCTTGAGGGAGGAAAAACTGTTTTTT.

The table lists this clone with a count of one. The CDR3 DNA reads TGCGCCAGCAGCTCGGCCGGGACAGCAGCCTACGAGCAGTACTTC. Its protein is CASSSAGTAAYEQYF. The rearrangement joins TRBV4-1 to TRBJ2-7, with 7 bases matching TRBD1. Per the germline V gene, CDR1 is MGHRA and CDR2 is YSYEKL. V lost 5 bases and J lost 2; bases outside the gene matches: 9. The CDR3 length is 15 residues.

This sequence joins TRBV29-1 and TRBJ2-3, with TRBD1 matching 10 bases. Germline V gene lookup returns CDR1 SQVTM and CDR2 ANQGSEA. The junction had 4 bases not matched to a gene; V was cut back by 3 bases and J by 1 base. CDR3 size: 15 residues. CDR3 residues: CSVEGDRGGTDTQYF. Written as DNA, the CDR3 is TGCAGCGTTGAGGGGGACAGGGGCGGCACAGATACGCAGTATTTT.

The rearrangement links TRBV10-3 to TRBJ1-5, with 9 bases matching TRBD1. The germline V gene has CDR1 ENHRY and CDR2 SYGVKD. CDR3 length equals 16 residues. Losses at the gene ends were 6 bases for V and 0 bases for J; bases not matched to a gene: 6. CDR3 DNA: TGTGCCATCAGCGCCCGGGACAGGGATAGCAATCAGCCCCAGCATTTT. Protein sequence: CAISARDRDSNQPQHF.

The V call is TRBV7-6, the J call TRBJ1-2; perhaps TRBD1 as D (5 bases). The V gene's germline CDR1 is SGHVS and CDR2 FNYEAQ. Trimming pared 3 bases from V and 3 bases from J, leaving 17 bases between. CDR3 size: 16 residues. CDR3 loop: CASSLAQAGQDYGYTF. For the CDR3, the DNA is TGTGCCAGCAGCTTGGCCCAGGCAGGGCAGGACTATGGCTACACCTTC.